These 14 T cell receptor beta chains came from one sample sequenced in a study of CD8+CD57+ T cells in acquired aplastic anemia. The template for TCR beta VDJ and CDR3 sequence profiling was genomic DNA. TCRdb recomputed calls from the reads with MiXCR, one row per CDR3 protein. The sample consists of over 150,000 distinct CDR3 sequences, around 40% of them appearing once. The material sequenced was sorted CD4+, CD8+, or CD8+CD57+ T cells (not recorded which) from PBMCs. Every receptor here comes from a human donor in good health.

The V gene is TRBV5-5, the J gene TRBJ1-6; perhaps TRBD1 as D (5 bases). The CDR3 has 15 residues. Per the germline V gene, CDR1 is SGHKS and CDR2 is YYEKEE (reference sequence). V was clipped by 4 bases and J by 0 bases, with 8 bases between them. The CDR3 region is CASSDGGSYNSPLHF. CDR3 in DNA: TGTGCCAGCAGCGATGGGGGCTCCTATAATTCACCCCTCCACTTT.

V usage is TRBV2 and J usage is TRBJ1-6; no definite D call. V was cut by 6 bases and J by 4 bases, with 7 bases left in between. The V gene's germline CDR1 is SNHLY and CDR2 FYNNEI. The CDR3 contains 13 residues. CDR3 nucleotides: TGTGCCAGCAGGGGCGGATATAATTCACCCCTCCACTTT. Amino acids: CASRGGYNSPLHF.

This clonotype was counted many times. The gene calls are TRBV6-5 and TRBJ2-1, with D perhaps being TRBD1 or TRBD2 (6 bases each). This CDR3 comprises 18 residues. Germline assignment: CDR1 MNHEY and CDR2 SVGAGI. V was clipped by 2 bases and J by 0 bases, with 17 bases between them. The CDR3 coding sequence is TGTGCCAGCAGTTACAAGGGGGGCGAGGCTAGCTCCTACAATGAGCAGTTCTTC. Protein sequence: CASSYKGGEASSYNEQFF.

The J gene is TRBJ2-7, the V gene TRBV20-1; weak D call: TRBD1 (6 bases). Between the trimmed V and J ends, which lost 6 bases and 5 bases, there was a span of 14 bases. Germline CDR1 DFQATT, CDR2 SNEGSKA (reference sequence). This CDR3 has 12 amino acids. The CDR3 here is CSASSPGDEQYF. CDR3 sequence (DNA): TGCAGTGCCAGCTCACCAGGGGACGAGCAGTACTTC.

Ten or more counts support this clonotype. The gene calls are TRBV7-2 and TRBJ2-7; D is unresolved. The CDR3 consists of 16 residues. The V end was cut by 1 base, the J end by 5 bases, with 18 bases between. Germline CDR1 SGHTA, CDR2 FQGNSA. The DNA for the CDR3 is TGTGCCAGCAGCTTAGAGCTCTTTGGGGTATATGACGAGCAGTACTTC. This translates into CASSLELFGVYDEQYF.

This clonotype came up many times. The CDR3 sequence: CSALGTSGAYEQYF. The CDR3 region has the DNA TGCAGTGCTTTAGGGACTAGCGGGGCCTACGAGCAGTACTTC. V gene TRBV20-1 combines with J gene TRBJ2-7, with 13 bases matching TRBD2. Germline loops: CDR1 DFQATT, CDR2 SNEGSKA (reference sequence). CDR3 length equals 14 residues. V was pared by 5 bases and J by 2 bases, with 3 bases of the junction left unmatched.

This clonotype appeared many times. This rearrangement joins TRBV4-2 to TRBJ1-2, with a tentative D call TRBD1 (5 bases). V was cut by 3 bases and J by 0 bases, with 11 bases left in between. The germline V gene encodes CDR1 LGHNA and CDR2 YNFKEQ. This CDR3 region has 15 residues. CDR3 DNA sequence: TGTGCCAGCAGCCACGGGACGGACGCTAACTATGGCTACACCTTC. It specifies CASSHGTDANYGYTF.

The chain is built from TRBV25-1 and TRBJ1-2; 9 bases line up with TRBD1. The CDR3 is 14 residues long. The V segment lost 6 bases and the J segment 6 bases; nucleotides outside the gene matches: 8. Germline CDR1 is MGHDK and CDR2 is SYGVNS. CDR3 sequence (DNA): TGTGCCAGCAGCTTGGGGACAGGGTGGAATGGCTACACCTTC. Its translation is CASSLGTGWNGYTF.

Details on this clonotype: A much bigger clone sits one base away, suggesting this may be a read error. This chain connects TRBV24-1 to TRBJ2-7; D unclear. CDR1 is KGHDR, CDR2 SFDVKD, per germline. Trimming left V 7 bases short and J 6 bases short, with 6 bases between. This CDR3 spans 10 amino acids. For the CDR3, the DNA is TGTGCCACCAGCCTTATCGAGCAGTACTTC. Protein: CATSLIEQYF.

This clonotype showed up many times. The V gene is TRBV20-1, the J gene TRBJ2-7; D possibly corresponds to TRBD1 (6 bases). The CDR3 is 14 amino acids. V was shortened by 6 bases and J by 0 bases, with 15 bases between the two germline ends. Germline V gene lookup returns CDR1 DFQATT and CDR2 SNEGSKA (reference sequence). CDR3 in amino acids: CSAKKTGYSYEQYF. DNA of the CDR3: TGCAGTGCCAAAAAGACAGGTTACTCCTACGAGCAGTACTTC.

The genes are TRBV10-3 and TRBJ2-5; TRBD1 agrees at 8 bases. There are 17 residues in the CDR3. Germline values: CDR1 ENHRY, CDR2 SYGVKD. The junction had 12 bases not matched to a gene; V was cut back by 4 bases and J by 2 bases. CDR3 in amino acids: CAISGRTGGIAQETQYF. The DNA for the CDR3 is TGTGCCATCAGTGGAAGAACAGGGGGTATAGCTCAAGAGACCCAGTACTTC.

The chain joins TRBV7-2 to TRBJ2-3; D might be TRBD1 (6 bases). Per germline, CDR1 SGHTA and CDR2 FQGNSA. Trimming shortened V by 5 bases and J by 6 bases, and 12 bases separated the two germline ends. This CDR3 contains 13 residues. The CDR3 region has the DNA TGTGCCAGCAGCCCCAGACAGGTTGATACGCAGTATTTT. Amino acid sequence: CASSPRQVDTQYF.

This clonotype was detected many times. The chain has TRBV12-3 or TRBV12-4 and TRBJ1-2; TRBD1 agrees at 7 bases. The CDR3 runs 19 residues. J was trimmed by 4 bases and V by 6 bases; bases with no gene match: 23. CDR3 DNA: TGTGCCAGCAGACAAAAGACAGGGCGCACGTCTTCTTCTTCCTATGGCTACACCTTC. Translated, it gives CASRQKTGRTSSSSYGYTF.

The rearrangement joins TRBV29-1 to TRBJ1-2, with 7 bases fitting TRBD1. Trimming removed 4 bases from V and 6 bases from J; junction bases left unmatched: 5. This CDR3 is built from 12 residues. CDR1 and CDR2 from the germline V gene are SQVTM and ANQGSEA. The CDR3, as DNA: TGCAGCGTTGGACAGGGAACCGATGGCTACACCTTC. This sequence encodes CSVGQGTDGYTF.